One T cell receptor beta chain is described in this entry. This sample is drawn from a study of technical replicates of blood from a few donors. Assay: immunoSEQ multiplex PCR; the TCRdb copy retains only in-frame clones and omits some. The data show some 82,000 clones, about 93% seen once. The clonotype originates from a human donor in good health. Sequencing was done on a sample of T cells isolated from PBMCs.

This CDR3 is CASSYSFDRARTEAFF. The CDR3 DNA reads TGTGCCAGCAGTTACTCATTCGACAGGGCTAGGACTGAAGCTTTCTTT. The chain employs TRBV6-5 and TRBJ1-1; 7 bases are shared with TRBD1. Germline CDR1 is MNHEY and CDR2 is SVGAGI. This CDR3 region has 16 residues. J gave up 5 bases and V 0 bases, and 9 bases lay outside the gene matches.